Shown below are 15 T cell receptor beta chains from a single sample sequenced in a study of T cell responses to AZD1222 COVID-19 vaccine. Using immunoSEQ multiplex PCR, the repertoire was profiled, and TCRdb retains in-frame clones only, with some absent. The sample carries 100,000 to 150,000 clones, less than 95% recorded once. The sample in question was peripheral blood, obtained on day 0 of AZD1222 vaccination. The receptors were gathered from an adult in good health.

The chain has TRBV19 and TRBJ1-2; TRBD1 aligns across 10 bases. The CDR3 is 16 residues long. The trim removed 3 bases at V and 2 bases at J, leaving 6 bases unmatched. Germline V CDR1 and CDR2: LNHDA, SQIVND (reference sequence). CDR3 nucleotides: TGTGCCAGTAGTATTGACAGGGGGCGCGTAAACTATGGCTACACCTTC. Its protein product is CASSIDRGRVNYGYTF.

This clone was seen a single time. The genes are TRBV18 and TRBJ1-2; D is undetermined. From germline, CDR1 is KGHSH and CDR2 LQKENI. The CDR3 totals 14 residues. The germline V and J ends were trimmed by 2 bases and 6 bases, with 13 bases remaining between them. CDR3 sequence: CASSPMEQSNGYTF. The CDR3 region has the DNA TGTGCCAGCTCACCAATGGAACAGAGCAATGGCTACACCTTC.

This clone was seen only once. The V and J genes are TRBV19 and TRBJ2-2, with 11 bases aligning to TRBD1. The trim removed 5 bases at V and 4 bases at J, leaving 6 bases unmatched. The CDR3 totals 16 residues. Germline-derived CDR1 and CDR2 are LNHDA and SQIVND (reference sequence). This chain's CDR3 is CASSPAGTGGTGELFF. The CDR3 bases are TGTGCCAGTAGTCCGGCTGGGACAGGGGGCACCGGGGAGCTGTTTTTT.

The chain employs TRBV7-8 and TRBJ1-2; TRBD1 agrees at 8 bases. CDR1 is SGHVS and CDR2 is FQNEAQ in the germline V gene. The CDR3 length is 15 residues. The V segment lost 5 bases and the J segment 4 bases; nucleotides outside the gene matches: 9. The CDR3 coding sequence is TGTGCCAGCAGCCCTCGGGGACAGGAGTTCTATGGCTACACCTTC. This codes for CASSPRGQEFYGYTF.

This CDR3 is CASSQSVNTGELFF. The CDR3, as DNA: TGTGCCAGCAGCCAATCAGTGAACACCGGGGAGCTGTTTTTT. J is TRBJ2-2 and V is TRBV14; no reliable D call. CDR3 length: 14 amino acids. Germline assignment: CDR1 SGHDN and CDR2 FVKESK. V was clipped by 2 bases and J by 1 base, with 5 bases between them.

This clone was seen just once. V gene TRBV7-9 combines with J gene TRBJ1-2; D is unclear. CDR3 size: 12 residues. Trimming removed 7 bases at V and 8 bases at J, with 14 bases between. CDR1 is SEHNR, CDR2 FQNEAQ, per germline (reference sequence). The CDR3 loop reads CASTLQPHGYTF. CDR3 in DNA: TGTGCCAGCACCCTACAGCCCCACGGCTACACCTTC.

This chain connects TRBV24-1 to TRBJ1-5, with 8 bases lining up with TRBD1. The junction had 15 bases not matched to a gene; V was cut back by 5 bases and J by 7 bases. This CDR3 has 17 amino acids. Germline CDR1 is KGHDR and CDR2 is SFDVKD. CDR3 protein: CATSGIFGQGRQQPQHF. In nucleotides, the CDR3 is TGTGCCACCAGTGGAATCTTTGGACAGGGTCGACAGCAGCCCCAGCATTTT.

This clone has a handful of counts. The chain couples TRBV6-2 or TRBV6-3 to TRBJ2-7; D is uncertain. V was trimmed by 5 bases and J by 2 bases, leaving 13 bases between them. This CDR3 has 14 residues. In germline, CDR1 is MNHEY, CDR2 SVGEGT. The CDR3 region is CASSSAGPTYEQYF. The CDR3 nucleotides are TGTGCCAGCAGTAGCGCTGGGCCAACCTACGAGCAGTACTTC.

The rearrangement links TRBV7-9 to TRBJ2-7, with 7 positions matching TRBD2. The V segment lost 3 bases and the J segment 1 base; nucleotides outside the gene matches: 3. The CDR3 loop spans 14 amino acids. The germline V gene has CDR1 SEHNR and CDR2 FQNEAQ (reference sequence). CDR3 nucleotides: TGTGCCAGCAGCTTTGGCGGGGGTTCCTACGAGCAGTACTTC. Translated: CASSFGGGSYEQYF.

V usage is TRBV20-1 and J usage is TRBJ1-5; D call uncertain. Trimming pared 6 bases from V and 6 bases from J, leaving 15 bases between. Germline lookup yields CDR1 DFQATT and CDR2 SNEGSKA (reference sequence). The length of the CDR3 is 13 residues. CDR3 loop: CSASAGLPQPQHF. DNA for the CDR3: TGCAGTGCGAGTGCGGGGTTGCCTCAGCCCCAGCATTTT.

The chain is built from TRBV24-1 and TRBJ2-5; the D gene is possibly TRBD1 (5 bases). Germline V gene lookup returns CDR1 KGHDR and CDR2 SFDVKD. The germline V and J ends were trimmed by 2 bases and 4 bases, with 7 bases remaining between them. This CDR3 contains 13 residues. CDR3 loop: CATSDWTTETQYF. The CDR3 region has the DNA TGTGCCACCAGTGATTGGACAACAGAGACCCAGTACTTC.

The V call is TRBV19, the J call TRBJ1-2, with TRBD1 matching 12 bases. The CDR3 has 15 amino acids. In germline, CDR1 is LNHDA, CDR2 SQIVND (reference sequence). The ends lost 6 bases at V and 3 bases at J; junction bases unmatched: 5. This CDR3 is CASRAGTGGDYGYTF. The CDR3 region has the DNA TGTGCCAGTAGGGCAGGGACAGGGGGCGACTATGGCTACACCTTC.

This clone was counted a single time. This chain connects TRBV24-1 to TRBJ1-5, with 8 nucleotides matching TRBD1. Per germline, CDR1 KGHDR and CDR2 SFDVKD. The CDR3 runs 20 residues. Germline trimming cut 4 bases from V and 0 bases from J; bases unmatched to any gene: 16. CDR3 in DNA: TGTGCCACCAGTGACTCCGAGACAGGGGCGGGCCTATATAGCAATCAGCCCCAGCATTTT. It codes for CATSDSETGAGLYSNQPQHF.

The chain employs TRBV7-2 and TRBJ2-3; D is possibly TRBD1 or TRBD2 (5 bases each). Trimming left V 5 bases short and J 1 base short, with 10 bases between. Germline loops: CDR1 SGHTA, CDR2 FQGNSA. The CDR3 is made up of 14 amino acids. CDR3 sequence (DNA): TGTGCCAGCAGCGTGGGGACCGGCACAGATACGCAGTATTTT. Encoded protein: CASSVGTGTDTQYF. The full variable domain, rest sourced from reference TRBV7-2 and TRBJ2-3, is GAGVSQSPSNKVTEKGKDVELRCDPISGHTALYWYRQSLGQGLEFLIYFQGNSAPDKSGLPSDRFSAERTGGSVSTLTIQRTQQEDSAVYLCASSVGTGTDTQYFGPGTRLTVL.

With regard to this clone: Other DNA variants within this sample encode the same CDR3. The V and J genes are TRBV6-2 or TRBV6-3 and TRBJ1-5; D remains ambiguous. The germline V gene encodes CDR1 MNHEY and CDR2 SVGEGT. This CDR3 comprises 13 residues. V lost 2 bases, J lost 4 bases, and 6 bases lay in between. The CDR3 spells CASSYTGNQPQHF. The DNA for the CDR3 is TGTGCCAGCAGTTACACGGGGAATCAGCCCCAGCATTTT.